This record looks at one T cell receptor (beta chain) sequence and its context. Its antigen is currently unknown. The sample belongs to a study of T cell repertoires in cytomegalovirus infection. Study-level information: HLA-C-restricted CMV epitopes, recently identified, and well-studied HLA-B-restricted ones were used by the study. In public TCR beta signatures, there were indications of both CMV infection and matching HLA type. Study findings and constraints: The study identified carriers of CMV plus the relevant HLA from cumulative public TCR beta family frequency. CMV-specific TCR beta clonotypes restricted by HLA-C were the ones dominating the ex vivo response.

TCRdb fed the reads into MiXCR, producing one record per CDR3 protein. The table has approximately 910,000 distinct CDR3 sequences, approximately 31% seen once; the top ten hold about an eighth. V lost 7 bases to trimming and J lost 4 bases, with 13 bases between them. This CDR3 comprises 13 residues. The V gene's germline CDR1 is SEHNR and CDR2 FQNEAQ (reference sequence). The chain uses TRBV7-9 and TRBJ1-2; no clear D. Source: cultured CD8+ T cells from PBMCs, taken from culture after CMV antigen stimulation. The clonotype originates from a human donor in good health (CMV status not recorded). Some clones in this sample may be carry-over from other donors' samples. Here the CDR3 DNA reads TGTGCCAGCACCAGTAATGTCCTCTATGGCTACACCTTC. It specifies CASTSNVLYGYTF. The full variable domain, completed using reference TRBV7-9 and TRBJ1-2, is DTGVSQNPRHKITKRGQNVTFRCDPISEHNRLYWYRQTLGQGPEFLTYFQNEAQLEKSRLLSDRFSAERPKGSFSTLEIQRTEQGDSAMYLCASTSNVLYGYTFGSGTRLTVV.